The rows below give T cell receptor beta chains drawn from one sample of a study of cytomegalovirus exposure and HLA in healthy donors. The data were produced by immunoSEQ multiplex PCR, yet TCRdb's version contains in-frame clones alone and is incomplete. Among some 160,000 clones listed, more than 85% were seen once. Sequencing was carried out using PBMCs. The receptors shown here come from a man aged 18 to 35 in good health and CMV-seronegative. Each CDR3 is given with its conserved first and last residue. Fields, in order: V gene, D gene, clone size, J gene, CDR3 length, CDR3 DNA, CDR3 protein. A D gene is named only where the DNA matches it firmly. Clone size is given for some rows only: seen once, a few or many times, or a class if the clone is expanded.

TRBV5-6	TRBD1	-	TRBJ1-3	17	TGTGCCAGCAGCCCGCTGGGACAGGGGGCGAATGGAAACACCATATATTTT	CASSPLGQGANGNTIYF
TRBV7-3	TRBD1	-	TRBJ1-1	16	TGTGCCAGCAGCTTAAGAACCGACAGGGAGAAAACTGAAGCTTTCTTT	CASSLRTDREKTEAFF
TRBV9	TRBD2	-	TRBJ2-3	15	TGTGCCAGCAGCGTAGGCGGGGGGGCCACAGATACGCAGTATTTT	CASSVGGGATDTQYF
TRBV5-1	-	-	TRBJ2-7	14	TGCGCCAGCAGCGCACGCCAAACTAGCAACGAGCAGTACTTC	CASSARQTSNEQYF
TRBV12-5	-	-	TRBJ1-2	14	TGTGCTAGTGGTCACAGGGACGGCTCAGATGGCTACACCTTC	CASGHRDGSDGYTF
TRBV10-3	TRBD1	-	TRBJ1-2	17	TGTGCCATCAGTCACCCACCGGGACAGGGTCAAGGTGATGGCTACACCTTC	CAISHPPGQGQGDGYTF
TRBV11-2	-	-	TRBJ2-7	17	TGTGCCAGCAGCTCAAAGTTTAGAGACAAGTACTCCTACGAGCAGTACTTC	CASSSKFRDKYSYEQYF
TRBV6-1	-	-	TRBJ2-3	16	TGTGCCAGCAGTGAGAATAAGGGGACTAGCACAGATACGCAGTATTTT	CASSENKGTSTDTQYF
TRBV7-2	TRBD2	-	TRBJ2-2	15	TGTGCCAGCAGAAGAGCGGGAGAAAGCACCGGGGAGCTGTTTTTT	CASRRAGESTGELFF
TRBV2	TRBD1	-	TRBJ2-7	15	TGTGCCAGCAGTGTTAGCCCGGGACAGTCAAACGAGCAGTACTTC	CASSVSPGQSNEQYF
TRBV5-1	TRBD2	once	TRBJ2-3	16	TGCGCCAGCAGCTTGCGGAGCGGGGGGGCCCCAGATACGCAGTATTTT	CASSLRSGGAPDTQYF
TRBV18	TRBD1	-	TRBJ2-4	15	TGTGCCAGCTCCGAGGCAGGGACAGTCAAAAACATTCAGTACTTC	CASSEAGTVKNIQYF
TRBV7-9	-	once	TRBJ2-3	16	TGTGCCAGCAGCCTAGTGGAGGCCACTAGCACAGATACGCAGTATTTT	CASSLVEATSTDTQYF
TRBV4-2	-	-	TRBJ1-4	18	TGTGCCAGCAGCCAAGGACAAAAGTGGACAGACTTCAATGAAAAACTGTTTTTT	CASSQGQKWTDFNEKLFF
TRBV29-1	-	-	TRBJ1-2	12	TGCAGCGTTGCGACATTCGTGGATGGCTACACCTTC	CSVATFVDGYTF
TRBV27	-	once	TRBJ2-5	11	TGTGCCAGCAGTAGAGGGGAGACCCAGTACTTC	CASSRGETQYF
TRBV7-3	TRBD1	-	TRBJ2-3	15	TGTGCCAGCAGCTCAGGACAGGGAGGACCAGATACGCAGTATTTT	CASSSGQGGPDTQYF
TRBV7-8	TRBD1	-	TRBJ1-4	19	TGTGCCAGCAGCTTAGCCCTGAACAGGGGGGGGGTCACTAATGAAAAACTGTTTTTT	CASSLALNRGGVTNEKLFF
TRBV7-6	-	-	TRBJ2-1	16	TGTGCCAGCAGCTTAGGAAGCATCCGCTCCTACAATGAGCAGTTCTTC	CASSLGSIRSYNEQFF
TRBV7-2	TRBD1	few	TRBJ1-2	13	TGTGCCAGCAGCTCGGGACAGGGCGGGGGCTACACCTTC	CASSSGQGGGYTF
TRBV7-3	TRBD1	-	TRBJ1-1	13	TGTGCCAGCAGCGGACAGGAGAACACTGAAGCTTTCTTT	CASSGQENTEAFF
TRBV18	-	-	TRBJ2-7	16	TGTGCCAGCTCACCAGGTATCGGGGGTCGGTCCTACGAGCAGTACTTC	CASSPGIGGRSYEQYF
TRBV18	TRBD1	-	TRBJ1-2	15	TGTGCCAGCTCACCTATAAATGACAGGGGTGACGGCTACACCTTC	CASSPINDRGDGYTF
TRBV9	-	-	TRBJ1-2	15	TGTGCCAGCAGCATTGACGGCCGGGGGACCGGTGGCTACACCTTC	CASSIDGRGTGGYTF
TRBV6-1	TRBD1	-	TRBJ1-5	14	TGTGCCAGCAGTGGAGGACAGGAACATCAGCCCCAGCATTTT	CASSGGQEHQPQHF
TRBV28	TRBD1	-	TRBJ2-5	13	TGTGCCAGCGGGACAGGGGGACGGGAGACCCAGTACTTC	CASGTGGRETQYF
TRBV6-6	-	-	TRBJ1-1	14	TGTGCCAGCAGTTTTCGAGCCATGAACACTGAAGCTTTCTTT	CASSFRAMNTEAFF
TRBV14	-	-	TRBJ2-5	14	TGTGCCAGCAGCCAAGAACAGGGAGGGGAGACCCAGTACTTC	CASSQEQGGETQYF
TRBV6-6	-	-	TRBJ1-1	13	TGTGCCAGCAGTCAACACCAGGGTAGGGAAGCTTTCTTT	CASSQHQGREAFF
TRBV5-1	TRBD1	once	TRBJ2-5	13	TGCGCCAGCAGCCCCGGACAGGGGGAGACCCAGTACTTC	CASSPGQGETQYF
TRBV6-5	-	-	TRBJ2-2	14	TGTGCCAGCAACCCTTGGGGCCGTGGCGGGGAGCTGTTTTTT	CASNPWGRGGELFF
TRBV5-1	-	-	TRBJ2-6	15	TGCGCCAGCAGCACCGGTCTCTCTGGGGCCAACGTCCTGACTTTC	CASSTGLSGANVLTF
TRBV7-2	TRBD1	-	TRBJ1-5	15	TGTGCCAGCAGCCCCTTCAGGGGGGAAACTCAGCCCCAGCATTTT	CASSPFRGETQPQHF
TRBV25-1	TRBD1	-	TRBJ2-2	15	TGTGCCAGCAGTGCATTTACAGGGGCCACCGGGGAGCTGTTTTTT	CASSAFTGATGELFF
TRBV2	-	-	TRBJ2-3	15	TGTGCCAGCAGTGAACAACCAGAAAGCACAGATACGCAGTATTTT	CASSEQPESTDTQYF
TRBV6-1	-	-	TRBJ1-6	17	TGTGCCAGCAGTGAACGGGACTCCCGCTCCTATAATTCACCCCTCCACTTT	CASSERDSRSYNSPLHF
TRBV19	-	-	TRBJ1-2	17	TGTGCCAGTAGCCCACGTGGAGGGTGGCAGCCAGACTATGGCTACACCTTC	CASSPRGGWQPDYGYTF
TRBV5-1	-	-	TRBJ1-1	17	TGCGCCAGCAGCTTGGTACGCTCTACCCAGGGCGGCACTGAAGCTTTCTTT	CASSLVRSTQGGTEAFF
TRBV28	-	-	TRBJ2-5	12	TGTGCCAGCAGTCTCCTCCAAGAGACCCAGTACTTC	CASSLLQETQYF
TRBV5-1	TRBD1	-	TRBJ1-1	13	TGCGCCAGCAGCTGGGGGACAGGGACTGAAGCTTTCTTT	CASSWGTGTEAFF
TRBV6-1	TRBD1	-	TRBJ2-1	15	TGTGCCAGCAGTGAAGGGCAGGGGGCGTCGGAGGAGCAGTTCTTC	CASSEGQGASEEQFF
TRBV5-4	-	-	TRBJ2-6	15	TGTGCCAGCACTCTCCCGGGTTCTGGGGCCAACGTCCTGACTTTC	CASTLPGSGANVLTF
TRBV9	-	once	TRBJ2-2	18	TGTGCCAGCAGCCCAGGGGGGACCCCGAGGGCGAACACCGGGGAGCTGTTTTTT	CASSPGGTPRANTGELFF
TRBV27	-	-	TRBJ1-5	14	TGTGCCAGCAGTTTTGAGGGACTATCTCAGCCCCAGCATTTT	CASSFEGLSQPQHF
TRBV6-1	TRBD2	-	TRBJ2-3	16	TGTGCCAGCAGTGGGACTAGCGGGATGGTTGCAGATACGCAGTATTTT	CASSGTSGMVADTQYF
TRBV29-1	TRBD1	-	TRBJ2-1	18	TGCAGCGCCCCCTCGGGGAACCGGGACAGATCTTCCTACAATGAGCAGTTCTTC	CSAPSGNRDRSSYNEQFF
TRBV7-9	-	-	TRBJ2-7	14	TGTGCCAGCAGCCAAACAGGGAAGGGCTACGAGCAGTACTTC	CASSQTGKGYEQYF
TRBV7-3	TRBD1	-	TRBJ2-7	15	TGTGCCAGCAGCTTAACGGGGACAGGGGAGGACGAGCAGTACTTC	CASSLTGTGEDEQYF
TRBV27	-	-	TRBJ1-2	13	TGTGCCAGCAGTCTATCCGCAGGGGATGGCTACACCTTC	CASSLSAGDGYTF
TRBV27	-	-	TRBJ1-1	13	TGTGCCAGCAGTTTGGCCGAGAACACTGAAGCTTTCTTT	CASSLAENTEAFF